Below, one TCR beta chain is given with its context. Clones were read by immunoSEQ multiplex PCR, and TCRdb kept only the in-frame ones, dropping some. The table includes a few hundred thousand clones, approximately 82% detected once. This sample stems from a study of blood T cell repertoires in COVID-19. Across the whole study: From the United States, Italy and Spain came samples of acute and convalescent COVID-19. T cells, B-cell-depleted T cells, or PBMCs supplied cDNA or gDNA.

The CDR3 totals 12 residues. Germline V gives CDR1 SQVTM, CDR2 ANQGSEA. Trimming stripped 7 bases from V and 10 bases from J, with 17 bases between. Specimen: peripheral blood. The chain is built from TRBV29-1 and TRBJ2-1; TRBD1 might be the D (5 bases). The sequence was collected from a woman under 30 with acute or convalescent COVID-19. Here the CDR3 DNA reads TGCAGCGCCTTAAGGGGCTACCAGGAGCAGTTCTTC. Its translation: CSALRGYQEQFF.